The T cell receptor beta chain described here comes from a study of blood T cell repertoires in COVID-19. Overall study context: Samples taken during acute and convalescent COVID-19 were collected in the United States, Italy and Spain. Sources were T cells, B-cell-depleted T cells, or PBMCs; the material itself was cDNA or gDNA.

V dropped 1 base and J dropped 5 bases, with 9 bases sitting between them. From germline, CDR1 is SGHAT and CDR2 FQNNGV. The CDR3 sequence is 15 residues long. Original processing methods: Estimation of nucleated cell counts relied on the amplification of reference gene primers. Here immunoSEQ multiplex PCR was the method, and the copy in TCRdb shows in-frame clones only, minus some. V, J and clone size derive from that table, while D and trimming were established from the DNA sequence. The sample shows roughly 100,000 clones, 80% to 90% of them seen only once. The V gene is TRBV11-2, the J gene TRBJ1-6; possible D gene TRBD1, 6 bases. The source is a woman aged 55 to 70 with acute or convalescent COVID-19. The specimen sequenced was peripheral blood. The DNA of the CDR3 is TGTGCCAGCAGCTTAGGGGGACAAAATAATTCACCCCTCCACTTT. It yields the protein CASSLGGQNNSPLHF.